This T cell receptor (beta chain) appears in the sequencing data of a study of blood T cell repertoires in COVID-19. As for the study in general: Samples came from the United States, Italy and Spain, spanning acute and convalescent COVID-19. T cells, B-cell-depleted T cells, or PBMCs supplied cDNA or gDNA.

How the authors handled the data: Estimation of nucleated cell counts relied on the amplification of reference gene primers. Generated by immunoSEQ multiplex PCR, the TCRdb table keeps only in-frame clones and is missing some. V and J calls and clone size are given by that table; D and trimming were obtained from the DNA. The table lists tens of thousands of clones, about 85% of them singletons. The trim removed 3 bases at V and 5 bases at J, leaving 9 bases unmatched. Germline V lookup: CDR1 SGHAT, CDR2 FQNNGV. CDR3 length equals 15 residues. This chain connects TRBV11-2 to TRBJ2-5; 7 bases agree with TRBD1. The sample taken for sequencing was peripheral blood. This sequence was found in a man aged 55 to 70 with acute or convalescent COVID-19. This CDR3 reads CASSFGTVPRETQYF. CDR3 DNA sequence: TGTGCCAGCAGCTTCGGGACAGTCCCCCGGGAGACCCAGTACTTC.